This TCR beta chain was profiled in a study of T cells after somatic rescue of genetic block. TCRdb keeps only in-frame clones here, not all; method: immunoSEQ multiplex PCR. The sample contains tens of thousands of clones, under 95% of which appear only once. This clone was picked up one time. V lost 2 bases to trimming and J lost 4 bases, with 15 bases between them. Germline CDR1 is MDHEN and CDR2 is SYDVKM. CDR3 size: 15 residues. The sequenced material came from peripheral blood mononuclear cells (PBMCs). The rearrangement uses TRBV28 and TRBJ2-7; D is unclear. This receptor was taken from a man aged 35 to 55. DNA of the CDR3: TGTGCCAGCAGTTTAAGCAGCGCCCTTTGGTACGAGCAGTACTTC. Encoded protein: CASSLSSALWYEQYF.